This T cell receptor (beta chain) was sequenced in a study of shared clonotypes between healthy human individuals. Study details: The donor group consisted of a couple of women and a few men, aged 18 to 49.

The repertoire was sequenced with immunoSEQ multiplex PCR; TCRdb's copy has only in-frame clones and lacks some. The sample includes about 2.3 million clones, around 92% seen only once; the top ten take approximately 0.41%. Into CD45RA+ naive and CD45RA-negative memory subsets, the CD4+ cells were split. The CDR3 length is 14 residues. The germline V gene encodes CDR1 MNHEY and CDR2 SVGAGI. With 8 bases clipped from V and 9 bases from J, the junction kept 10 bases outside the gene matches. The chain is built from TRBV6-5 and TRBJ2-6; 7 bases agree with TRBD1. The source material was naive CD4+ T cells from PBMCs. Subset described: CD45RA+ positively selected. This TCR was recovered from a man between 18 and 35 years old in good health. Some clones in this sample may be carry-over from other donors' samples. The CDR3 is CASAKDRANNVLTF. In DNA, the CDR3 is TGTGCCAGCGCAAAAGACAGGGCCAACAACGTCCTGACTTTC.